A selection of T cell receptor beta chains follows, all from one sample in a study of CD8 T cells in Susac syndrome. TCRdb reanalysed the immunoSEQ multiplex PCR reads using MiXCR and keeps one entry per CDR3 protein. The table lists 100,000 to 150,000 distinct CDR3 sequences, roughly 96% of them singletons. Sequenced: CD4+ T cells from PBMCs. These receptors were obtained from a human donor in good health. CDR3s include the opening cysteine and the closing phenylalanine or tryptophan. The order of the fields is D gene, clone size, J gene, V gene, CDR3 protein, CDR3 DNA. D genes are given only for firm matches. Clone size, where shown, is once, few, many, or a class for clones that have expanded.

- - TRBJ1-1 TRBV30 CAWREPGRGANTEAFF TGTGCCTGGAGAGAACCGGGACGAGGAGCGAACACTGAAGCTTTCTTT
TRBD1 - TRBJ2-3 TRBV5-6 CASSRPGGGTQYF TGTGCCAGCAGCCGCCCAGGGGGTGGTACGCAGTATTTT
- - TRBJ2-2 TRBV5-1 CASREAGELFF TGCGCCAGCAGGGAGGCCGGGGAGCTGTTTTTT
- - TRBJ1-5 TRBV2 CASSVGWISNQPQHF TGTGCCAGCAGTGTAGGGTGGATTAGCAATCAGCCCCAGCATTTT
TRBD1 - TRBJ1-4 TRBV10-3 CAISDQGGEKLFF TGTGCCATCAGTGATCAGGGGGGAGAAAAACTGTTTTTT
- - TRBJ2-1 TRBV5-4 CASSLEREQFF TGTGCCAGCAGCTTGGAGAGGGAGCAGTTCTTC
TRBD2 - TRBJ2-7 TRBV7-2 CASSPSSVLAGEQYF TGTGCCAGCAGCCCCTCATCGGTGCTAGCGGGGGAGCAGTACTTC
TRBD2 - TRBJ2-7 TRBV29-1 CSVSLAGPAEQYF TGCAGCGTTTCACTAGCGGGGCCGGCGGAGCAGTACTTC
- once TRBJ2-1 TRBV27 CASSYHNEQFF TGTGCCAGCAGTTACCACAATGAGCAGTTCTTC
- few TRBJ2-7 TRBV19 CASSPPGQPYEQYF TGTGCCAGTAGTCCTCCTGGACAGCCCTACGAGCAGTACTTC
TRBD2 - TRBJ2-5 TRBV2 CASSDGLLAGDGGTQYF TGTGCCAGCAGTGATGGGCTCCTAGCGGGAGACGGAGGGACCCAGTACTTC
TRBD2 - TRBJ2-2 TRBV29-1 CSVGAGDTGELFF TGCAGCGTTGGGGCGGGAGACACCGGGGAGCTGTTTTTT
- - TRBJ1-2 TRBV5-1 CASSLGGPNYGYTF TGCGCCAGCAGCTTGGGAGGGCCTAACTATGGCTACACCTTC
- - TRBJ2-7 TRBV28 CASSAGDLPYEQYF TGTGCCAGCAGTGCCGGGGACCTCCCCTACGAGCAGTACTTC
TRBD1 - TRBJ1-2 TRBV9 CASSSDREGYGYTF TGTGCCAGCAGCTCGGACAGGGAGGGCTATGGCTACACCTTC
- - TRBJ1-2 TRBV28 CASLANYGYTF TGTGCCAGCCTGGCTAACTATGGCTACACCTTC
- - TRBJ1-2 TRBV3-1 CASSQGKAVYYGYTF TGTGCCAGCAGCCAAGGGAAAGCAGTCTACTATGGCTACACCTTC
TRBD2 - TRBJ2-7 TRBV6-6 CASSLSTSGTHEQYF TGTGCCAGCAGTCTTTCGACTAGCGGGACCCACGAGCAGTACTTC
- - TRBJ2-1 TRBV5-1 CASRVSSYNEQFF TGCGCCAGCAGGGTTAGCTCCTACAATGAGCAGTTCTTC
- - TRBJ1-4 TRBV29-1 CSALGESNEKLFF TGCAGCGCCCTAGGCGAGTCGAATGAAAAACTGTTTTTT
- - TRBJ2-7 TRBV28 CASSLNPLARSTYEQYF TGTGCCAGCAGTCTCAATCCTCTAGCGCGAAGTACCTACGAGCAGTACTTC
- - TRBJ2-7 TRBV2 CASSVTRTHYEQYF TGTGCCAGCAGTGTGACTAGGACTCACTACGAGCAGTACTTC
- - TRBJ2-5 TRBV3-1 CASSQGGGESRIETQYF TGTGCCAGCAGCCAAGGAGGTGGGGAATCCAGAATAGAGACCCAGTACTTC
- - TRBJ2-5 TRBV5-1 CASSLATSRETQYF TGCGCCAGCAGCTTGGCCACTAGCAGGGAGACCCAGTACTTC
TRBD2 - TRBJ2-7 TRBV7-9 CASSYRNLAGVYEQYF TGTGCCAGCAGCTATCGTAACCTAGCGGGGGTCTACGAGCAGTACTTC
- once TRBJ2-3 TRBV28 CASSSLLGKATDTQYF TGTGCCAGCAGTTCTCTGCTGGGGAAAGCTACAGATACGCAGTATTTT
- - TRBJ2-1 TRBV12-3/TRBV12-4 CASSLRGGESYNEQFF TGTGCCAGCAGTTTAAGAGGAGGAGAATCCTACAATGAGCAGTTCTTC
- - TRBJ2-5 TRBV12-3/TRBV12-4 CASRWGETQYF TGTGCCAGCAGGTGGGGGGAGACCCAGTACTTC
TRBD2 - TRBJ2-7 TRBV5-1 CASRGTSAYEQYF TGCGCCAGCCGCGGGACTAGCGCCTACGAGCAGTACTTC
- - TRBJ2-3 TRBV11-3 CASSRRGGADTQYF TGTGCCAGCAGTCGAAGGGGGGGTGCAGATACGCAGTATTTT
- - TRBJ1-5 TRBV19 CASRGIGQPQHF TGTGCCAGTCGGGGCATTGGACAGCCCCAGCATTTT
- - TRBJ1-1 TRBV29-1 CSVDGSGTEAFF TGCAGCGTTGACGGTAGCGGGACTGAAGCTTTCTTT
- - TRBJ1-5 TRBV9 CASGREFGTNQPQHF TGTGCCAGCGGCAGGGAGTTCGGTACCAATCAGCCCCAGCATTTT